The entry below gives a single T cell receptor (beta chain) sequence along with its context. This specimen comes from a study of T cell responses to AZD1222 COVID-19 vaccine. Clones were read by immunoSEQ multiplex PCR, and TCRdb kept only the in-frame ones, dropping some. The repertoire consists of tens of thousands of clones, with 87% occurring once and the leading ten covering under 30%. This TCR was recovered from an adult in good health. Here the sequenced sample was peripheral blood, taken on day 0 of AZD1222 vaccination.

CDR3 loop: CASSARQGWDEQFF. The DNA for the CDR3 is TGTGCCAGCAGCGCCCGACAGGGTTGGGATGAGCAGTTCTTC. This chain joins TRBV9 and TRBJ2-1, with TRBD1 matching 7 bases. The CDR3 covers 14 residues. V shed 3 bases, J shed 8 bases, and the junction held 8 bases outside the gene matches. Germline loops: CDR1 SGDLS, CDR2 YYNGEE.